What follows is one T cell receptor (beta chain) and its context. The source of the sample is a study of T cell responses to AZD1222 COVID-19 vaccine. Across the study: Some second doses came at about 4 weeks and others at about 12 weeks; these were pooled.

The table came from immunoSEQ multiplex PCR; TCRdb's copy has only in-frame clones and leaves some out. The sample shows about 150,000 clones, around 93% of them seen only once. V was trimmed by 5 bases and J by 2 bases, leaving 13 bases between them. The CDR3 is made up of 15 amino acids. Germline CDR1 SGHTA, CDR2 FQGNSA. The sample here was peripheral blood, taken on day 0 of AZD1222 vaccination. The TCR was taken from an adult in good health. The chain uses TRBV7-2 and TRBJ2-1; possibly TRBD2 for D (6 bases). CDR3 nucleotide sequence: TGTGCCAGCAGCCGCGGGCGGGGAGCCTACAATGAGCAGTTCTTC. Protein product: CASSRGRGAYNEQFF.